This T cell receptor beta chain came from a study of cytomegalovirus exposure and HLA in healthy donors (dated by TCRdb to 2016 to 2017). About the full investigation: The 670 or so repertoires of the first cohort and the 120 or so validation repertoires were produced on the same platform, according to a later analysis. The study was designed to test whether signatures of past pathogen exposure could be identified by cataloging public T cell receptors. In addition to the first cohort of several hundred subjects, a separate validation cohort of 120 different subjects was used. The study combined high-throughput TCR immunosequencing, statistical association of individual TCRs with disease status, and machine learning to predict cytomegalovirus infection status. Study-wide findings and limitations: In a later analysis, TCRs clustered in the first cohort were found to also tend to co-occur in the approximately 110 validation repertoires, with roughly 93% of cluster scores above 0. A few of the identified cytomegalovirus-associated TCR beta chains were confirmed in vitro to be specific for cytomegalovirus antigens. In the study, some 160 TCR beta chains were listed as associated with cytomegalovirus. A later analysis had no HLA typing for the validation cohort, so co-occurrence there was scored across all 120 repertoires. The authors suggested that the approach could potentially be generalized to other disease states and immunological phenotypes. While some public TCRs were present in many individuals, most TCR sequences turned up only very rarely across donors. Cytomegalovirus status was reported to be diagnosed by the classifier with high specificity and sensitivity in both the original and validation cohorts.

As concerns this clone: What antigen it recognizes has not been identified. Per-base qualities were not stored, and no clone one base away is much larger.

The receptor library was made with the immunoSEQ multiplex PCR assay. In the authors' own workflow: A statistical classification framework was built to diagnose cytomegalovirus status from the catalog of TCR beta chain sequences. In TCRdb, the immuneACCESS table is reduced to in-frame sequences with V and J assigned. These tables do not hold every clone; where another copy was compared, an unresolved V gene accounts for under half, and the others remain unexplained. That table supplies the V and J calls and clone size; D and trimming were determined from the DNA. The sample table contains around 150,000 clones; only one count was recorded for 88% of them. The top ten clones comprise approximately 8.5% of the sample. From cysteine to phenylalanine, the CDR3 is 11 amino acids long. Only the CDR3 DNA is retained, 33 bases long and in frame from the first base. As encoded in the germline V gene (reference sequence), CDR1 is SGHNT while CDR2 is YYREEE. Trimming removed 2 bases from V and 6 bases from J, leaving 6 bases between the germline ends.

The donors were included in the validation cohort of some 120 subjects, a group kept apart from the approximately 700-subject first cohort. Material for sequencing was PBMCs. This chain joins TRBV5-4 to TRBJ2-7; a confident D gene designation cannot be given. The clonotype was recovered from a woman between 18 and 29 years old in good health and CMV-seropositive. The nucleotide sequence is given as TGTGCCAGCAGCTTTCTGGCCGAGCAGTACTTC. This codes for CASSFLAEQYF.